This T cell receptor (beta chain) was captured by sequencing in a study of identical twins. Findings and limits, study-wide: With abundant cord blood beta clonotypes, insertions were fewer; memory repertoires showed no such pattern. Partial confounding of zero-insertion analyses by invariant MAIT and iNKT cells was possible. Twins' surplus sharing was weaker for beta out-of-frame sequences.

Notes on this clonotype: As yet, its antigen is unknown.

TCRdb processed the 5' RACE reads anew with MiXCR; each CDR3 protein has one entry. The table lists more than 1.5 million distinct CDR3 sequences, roughly a third of them singletons. Sequenced input: cord blood. The clonotype comes from a newborn girl in good health.

CDR3 coding DNA: TGTGCCAGCAGCCAAGGGGACAGGGGGTTGGGCACTGAAGCTTTCTTT. Its protein is CASSQGDRGLGTEAFF. The chain combines TRBV4-2 with TRBJ1-1; 11 positions agree with TRBD1. The V and J ends lost 1 base and 4 bases, in that order; junction bases with no gene match: 5. CDR1 and CDR2 (germline): LGHNA, YNFKEQ. The CDR3 spans 16 residues.